One TCR beta chain is described in this entry. As yet, its antigen is unknown. This table comes from immunoSEQ multiplex PCR, and its TCRdb copy is limited to in-frame clones, with some not included. The repertoire holds approximately 79,000 clones, around nine tenths seen once, with approximately 10% in the top ten. The data stem from a study of T cell responses to AZD1222 COVID-19 vaccine. Study as a whole: Second-dose groups at about 4 or about 12 weeks were pooled. General study points: Mapped onto spike, vaccine-associated CD4 TCRs spanned it and were dominant at 160-218 and 743-854. Most donors were white British, females outnumbered males, and clonal diversity was possibly underestimated.

This clonotype was obtained from an adult in good health. Specimen: peripheral blood, collected on day 0 of AZD1222 vaccination.

The CDR3: CASRPSDRPSYNSPLHF. CDR3 nucleotide sequence: TGTGCCAGCAGGCCTTCGGACAGACCCTCCTATAATTCACCCCTCCACTTT. The chain couples TRBV28 to TRBJ1-6, with D tentatively TRBD1 (6 bases). CDR3 size: 17 residues. Germline values: CDR1 MDHEN, CDR2 SYDVKM. V was pared by 6 bases and J by 0 bases, with 15 bases between.